The 19 T cell receptor beta chains presented below share a single source sample, sequenced in a study of T cell responses to AZD1222 COVID-19 vaccine. Repertoires were generated with immunoSEQ multiplex PCR, while TCRdb's copy carries only in-frame clones and drops some. This sample has 89,000 or so clones; about 91% occur once, and the top ten carry approximately 30%. Specimen: peripheral blood, collected 28 days after the second AZD1222 dose. The receptors originated from an adult who received the AZD1222 COVID-19 vaccine.

The V gene is TRBV2, the J gene TRBJ2-2; a possible D gene is TRBD2 (5 bases). Germline V gives CDR1 SNHLY, CDR2 FYNNEI. The V end was cut by 5 bases, the J end by 3 bases, with 22 bases between. The CDR3 extends over 18 amino acids. The CDR3 bases are TGTGCCAGCAGTTCGCCTGGAGGTGAAGTTGTAGACACCGGGGAGCTGTTTTTT. Residues: CASSSPGGEVVDTGELFF.

The V call is TRBV11-2, the J call TRBJ2-1; 9 bases agree with TRBD2. Germline V CDR1 and CDR2: SGHAT, FQNNGV. The CDR3 loop spans 13 amino acids. The ends lost 9 bases at V and 4 bases at J; junction bases unmatched: 4. CDR3 in DNA: TGTGCCAGTAGGCGGGAGGGGTACAATGAGCAGTTCTTC. This sequence encodes CASRREGYNEQFF.

This clone was seen a handful of times. The chain carries TRBV7-9 and TRBJ2-7; D assignment may be TRBD1 or TRBD2 (5 bases each). With 6 bases removed from V and 4 bases from J, the gap between germline ends came to 19 bases. CDR1 is SEHNR, CDR2 FQNEAQ, per germline (reference sequence). There are 15 residues in the CDR3. The CDR3 loop reads CASSPQGRSGYEQYF. The CDR3 DNA sequence: TGTGCCAGCAGTCCCCAGGGACGATCAGGGTACGAGCAGTACTTC.

V usage is TRBV7-2 and J usage is TRBJ2-1; 9 bases are shared with TRBD2. Germline-derived CDR1 and CDR2 are SGHTA and FQGNSA. There are 14 residues in the CDR3. V trimming: 0 bases; J trimming: 9 bases; junction bases outside the gene matches: 3. CDR3 nucleotides: TGTGCCAGCAGCTTAGCACTTAGCGGGAGTGAGCAGTTCTTC. This codes for CASSLALSGSEQFF.

Written as DNA, the CDR3 is TGTGCCAGCAGCCGTTGGGACAGCCGCACAGATACGCAGTATTTT. This encodes CASSRWDSRTDTQYF. This rearrangement joins TRBV3-1 (or the pseudogene TRBV3-2) to TRBJ2-3, with TRBD1 matching 7 bases. Germline loops: CDR1 LGHDT, CDR2 YNNKEL (reference sequence). The CDR3 covers 15 residues. Trimming removed 4 bases from V and 1 base from J; junction bases left unmatched: 5.

CDR3 in amino acids: CASSKQDLPYEQYF. CDR3 nucleotide sequence: TGTGCCAGCAGCAAACAGGATCTTCCCTACGAGCAGTACTTC. V gene TRBV7-9 combines with J gene TRBJ2-7; maybe TRBD1 (5 bases). This CDR3 is built from 14 residues. Trimming removed 5 bases at V and 2 bases at J, with 13 bases between. Germline lookup yields CDR1 SEHNR and CDR2 FQNEAQ (reference sequence).

This clone was recorded only once. This chain links TRBV7-9 with TRBJ2-5; TRBD2 matches at 12 bases. After removal of 2 bases from V and 9 bases from J, the junction contained 1 base not matched to a gene. CDR1 is SEHNR, CDR2 FQNEAQ, per germline (reference sequence). This CDR3 contains 13 residues. The CDR3 nucleotides read TGTGCCAGCAGCTTAACTAGCGGGAGGTCCCAGTACTTC. Its protein product is CASSLTSGRSQYF.

The chain carries TRBV19 and TRBJ1-2; 9 bases match TRBD1. This CDR3 comprises 14 residues. Germline CDR1 LNHDA, CDR2 SQIVND (reference sequence). The ends lost 5 bases at V and 4 bases at J; junction bases unmatched: 5. CDR3 DNA: TGTGCCAGTAGTCCGGGACAGGGAACCTATGGCTACACCTTC. The encoded protein is CASSPGQGTYGYTF. Looking up the rest from reference TRBV19 and TRBJ1-2 gives the full variable domain: DGGITQSPKYLFRKEGQNVTLSCEQNLNHDAMYWYRQDPGQGLRLIYYSQIVNDFQKGDIAEGYSVSREKKESFPLTVTSAQKNPTAFYLCASSPGQGTYGYTFGSGTRLTVV.

This sequence joins TRBV2 and TRBJ1-6, with D uncertain. CDR3 length equals 17 residues. Germline CDR1 and CDR2: SNHLY and FYNNEI. V was pared by 6 bases and J by 5 bases, with 20 bases between. CDR3 amino acids: CASSTRARRHHNSPLHF. DNA for the CDR3: TGTGCCAGCAGCACCCGGGCGAGGCGGCACCATAATTCACCCCTCCACTTT.

This clone was detected only once. This chain links TRBV5-1 with TRBJ1-5; D not certain. The CDR3 extends over 15 amino acids. V lost 0 bases and J 3 bases, leaving 10 bases between the germline ends. The germline gives CDR1 SGHRS, CDR2 YFSETQ. CDR3 region: CASSLDSPINQPQHF. Written as DNA, the CDR3 is TGCGCCAGCAGCTTGGATAGTCCGATCAATCAGCCCCAGCATTTT.

The rearrangement joins TRBV5-1 to TRBJ2-1; 10 nucleotides match TRBD1. Germline assignment: CDR1 SGHRS and CDR2 YFSETQ. Trimming at V came to 0 bases and at J to 2 bases, leaving 5 bases not matched to a gene. The CDR3 runs to 17 residues. The CDR3 loop is CASSLGGTGVPYNEQFF. As DNA, the CDR3 is TGCGCCAGCAGCTTGGGAGGGACAGGGGTTCCCTACAATGAGCAGTTCTTC.

The chain recombines TRBV14 with TRBJ2-2, with TRBD1 as a possible D gene (6 bases). CDR1 is SGHDN, CDR2 FVKESK, per germline. This CDR3 comprises 14 residues. V lost 4 bases, J lost 5 bases, and 11 bases lay in between. CDR3 protein: CASSPGQRTGELFF. Here the CDR3 DNA reads TGTGCCAGCAGCCCGGGACAAAGAACCGGGGAGCTGTTTTTT.

The chain couples TRBV18 to TRBJ2-7; 11 positions match TRBD1. The CDR3 is 15 amino acids. Germline V gene sequence: CDR1 KGHSH, CDR2 LQKENI. With V trimmed by 0 bases and J by 4 bases, 2 bases remained unmatched. CDR3: CASSPPGTGGYEQYF. The CDR3 nucleotides read TGTGCCAGCTCACCACCCGGGACAGGGGGTTACGAGCAGTACTTC.

The rearrangement links TRBV28 to TRBJ1-4, with a weak D call TRBD1 (5 bases). This CDR3 comprises 15 residues. V was cut by 6 bases and J by 0 bases, with 11 bases left in between. Germline V CDR1 and CDR2: MDHEN, SYDVKM. CDR3 DNA sequence: TGTGCCAGCAGCCTCAGGGCTGCAACTAATGAAAAACTGTTTTTT. Its protein product is CASSLRAATNEKLFF.

J is TRBJ2-5 and V is TRBV19; D is possibly TRBD2 (6 bases). The CDR3 loop spans 12 amino acids. The V and J ends lost 4 bases and 4 bases respectively, with 7 bases between them. Germline V gene sequence: CDR1 LNHDA, CDR2 SQIVND (reference sequence). The CDR3 DNA is TGTGCCAGTAGTAGACTAGGAGAGACCCAGTACTTC. This encodes CASSRLGETQYF.

This rearrangement joins TRBV4-2 to TRBJ1-5; tentative D call: TRBD1 (5 bases). The germline CDR1 and CDR2 sequences are LGHNA and YNFKEQ. CDR3 length: 14 amino acids. The V end lost 3 bases, the J end lost 4 bases, and 10 bases lay between the germline ends. This chain's CDR3 is CASSQGLANQPQHF. CDR3 sequence (DNA): TGTGCCAGCAGCCAGGGACTGGCAAATCAGCCCCAGCATTTT.

This clone was seen once. The rearrangement uses TRBV18 and TRBJ2-7; 10 bases match TRBD1. Germline CDR1 KGHSH, CDR2 LQKENI. The trim removed 1 base at V and 6 bases at J, leaving 6 bases unmatched. The CDR3 covers 15 residues. The CDR3 protein is CASSPRATGGVEQYF. The DNA for the CDR3 is TGTGCCAGCTCACCACGCGCGACAGGGGGCGTCGAGCAGTACTTC.

V and J are TRBV2 and TRBJ2-1, with D uncertain. The CDR3 runs 16 residues. Germline CDR1 and CDR2: SNHLY and FYNNEI. V dropped 2 bases and J dropped 8 bases, with 19 bases sitting between them. The CDR3 reads CASSERSSDKVYEQFF. The DNA of the CDR3 is TGTGCCAGCAGTGAACGCAGCAGCGATAAAGTGTATGAGCAGTTCTTC.

The J gene is TRBJ1-5, the V gene TRBV12-3 or TRBV12-4, with a possible D match to TRBD1 (6 bases). The CDR3 runs to 13 residues. With 4 bases removed from V and 9 bases from J, the gap between germline ends came to 13 bases. CDR3 loop: CASSSFRGGPQHF. DNA of the CDR3: TGTGCCAGCAGTTCTTTTAGGGGGGGGCCCCAGCATTTT.